The next 14 T cell receptor beta chains were all read from a single sample in a study of blood T cell repertoires in COVID-19. TCRdb's copy holds only in-frame clones and misses some; the assay was immunoSEQ multiplex PCR. The sample has roughly 130,000 clones, 75% to 90% seen once; the top ten hold under 2.5%. The sample taken for sequencing was peripheral blood. The origin of the receptors is a man in his 70s with acute or convalescent COVID-19.

This chain connects TRBV7-8 to TRBJ2-1; tentative D call: TRBD1 (6 bases). Germline V CDR1 and CDR2: SGHVS, FQNEAQ. Trimming left V 2 bases short and J 7 bases short, with 9 bases between. The CDR3 loop spans 13 amino acids. For the CDR3, the DNA is TGTGCCAGCAGCTTACCCAGGGGAAATGAGCAGTTCTTC. Its protein product is CASSLPRGNEQFF.

V gene TRBV7-9 combines with J gene TRBJ2-1; no clear D gene. The CDR3 contains 14 residues. V was pared by 1 base and J by 9 bases, with 13 bases between. Germline V CDR1 and CDR2: SEHNR, FQNEAQ (reference sequence). CDR3 nucleotides: TGTGCCAGCAGCTTAGAGAGCCAGACGGGTGAGCAGTTCTTC. Protein: CASSLESQTGEQFF. Combining the CDR3 with reference TRBV7-9 and TRBJ2-1 gives the whole variable domain DTGVSQNPRHKITKRGQNVTFRCDPISEHNRLYWYRQTLGQGPEFLTYFQNEAQLEKSRLLSDRFSAERPKGSFSTLEIQRTEQGDSAMYLCASSLESQTGEQFFGPGTRLTVL.

V gene TRBV7-3 combines with J gene TRBJ2-5, with D possibly matching TRBD2 (7 bases). Germline loops: CDR1 SGHTA, CDR2 FQGTGA. The ends were cut back, 1 base at V and 1 base at J, with 10 bases in the middle. This CDR3 has 15 residues. The CDR3 DNA sequence: TGTGCCAGCAGCTTAAGGGGGGGCAGCCAAGAGACCCAGTACTTC. This sequence encodes CASSLRGGSQETQYF.

About this clone itself: Other DNA sequences within the sample encode an identical CDR3. V and J are TRBV5-6 and TRBJ1-2; D ambiguous. This CDR3 comprises 13 residues. V lost 0 bases and J 0 bases, leaving 3 bases between the germline ends. Germline V gives CDR1 SGHDT, CDR2 YYEEEE. CDR3 DNA sequence: TGTGCCAGCAGCTTGGACACTAACTATGGCTACACCTTC. This gives the protein CASSLDTNYGYTF.

V is TRBV6-5 and J is TRBJ1-1; possible D gene TRBD1, 6 bases. Per germline, CDR1 MNHEY and CDR2 SVGAGI. CDR3 length equals 12 residues. Trimming cost V 7 bases and J 5 bases, with 11 bases left between them. CDR3 DNA sequence: TGTGCCAGCAACAGGGTTTGGACTGAAGCTTTCTTT. Protein product: CASNRVWTEAFF.

This chain links TRBV25-1 with TRBJ2-2; D call uncertain. Germline V gene data show CDR1 as MGHDK and CDR2 as SYGVNS. Deletions cut 3 bases from V and 0 bases from J, with 11 bases between. This CDR3 is 16 amino acids long. The CDR3 nucleotides are TGTGCCAGCAGTGAGAGCCCACTTACGAACACCGGGGAGCTGTTTTTT. Its protein is CASSESPLTNTGELFF. Supplemented by reference TRBV25-1 and TRBJ2-2, the full variable domain reads EADIYQTPRYLVIGTGKKITLECSQTMGHDKMYWYQQDPGMELHLIHYSYGVNSTEKGDLSSESTVSRIRTEHFPLTLESARPSHTSQYLCASSESPLTNTGELFFGEGSRLTVL.

This clone showed up many times. The chain joins TRBV7-8 to TRBJ1-1; TRBD1 is a possible D gene (5 bases). The CDR3 has 15 amino acids. V was shortened by 2 bases and J by 2 bases, with 12 bases between the two germline ends. Germline CDR1 reads SGHVS; CDR2 reads FQNEAQ. The CDR3 here is CASSLRGRTNTEAFF. Written as DNA, the CDR3 is TGTGCCAGCAGCTTACGTGGCAGGACAAACACTGAAGCTTTCTTT.

This chain uses TRBV30 with TRBJ2-5; TRBD2 aligns across 8 bases. This CDR3 has 15 residues. With 0 bases clipped from V and 1 base from J, the junction kept 4 bases outside the gene matches. Germline V lookup: CDR1 GTSNPN, CDR2 SVGIG (reference sequence). The CDR3 sequence is CAWSVGAGVQETQYF. Written as DNA, the CDR3 is TGTGCCTGGAGTGTAGGAGCGGGGGTCCAAGAGACCCAGTACTTC.

The CDR3 coding sequence is TGTGCCAGCAGCTGGGAGGCGACAGTAGAAGCTTTCTTT. It is translated as CASSWEATVEAFF. The chain has TRBV5-5 and TRBJ1-1, with a tentative D call TRBD1 (5 bases). V was shortened by 3 bases and J by 8 bases, with 14 bases between the two germline ends. Germline CDR1 and CDR2: SGHKS and YYEKEE (reference sequence). This CDR3 is 13 amino acids long.

This rearrangement joins TRBV3-1 (or the pseudogene TRBV3-2) to TRBJ2-1; 15 bases are a match to TRBD2. The germline gives CDR1 LGHDT, CDR2 YNNKEL (reference sequence). The ends lost 2 bases at V and 7 bases at J; junction bases unmatched: 3. The CDR3 extends over 16 amino acids. Here the CDR3 DNA reads TGTGCCAGCAGCCAACTGGGGACTAGCGGGGGGAATGAGCAGTTCTTC. It translates to CASSQLGTSGGNEQFF.

V usage is TRBV3-1 (or the pseudogene TRBV3-2) and J usage is TRBJ2-2, with D possibly being TRBD2 (6 bases). Per the germline V gene, CDR1 is LGHDT and CDR2 is YNNKEL (reference sequence). The V end lost 1 base, the J end lost 2 bases, and 14 bases lay between the germline ends. The CDR3 length is 17 residues. The CDR3 loop is CASSQGVGLLNTGELFF. CDR3 DNA sequence: TGTGCCAGCAGCCAAGGGGTGGGACTTTTAAACACCGGGGAGCTGTTTTTT.

The chain carries TRBV10-3 and TRBJ1-1; tentatively, D is TRBD1 (6 bases). This CDR3 is 14 amino acids long. CDR1 and CDR2 from the germline V gene are ENHRY and SYGVKD. Trimming stripped 9 bases from V and 1 base from J, with 15 bases between. CDR3 loop: CAISRGNSNTEAFF. The CDR3, as DNA: TGTGCCATAAGCAGGGGAAATTCGAACACTGAAGCTTTCTTT.

The gene calls are TRBV2 and TRBJ2-2, with TRBD1 matching 9 bases. This CDR3 is built from 16 residues. V was pared by 0 bases and J by 4 bases, with 3 bases of the junction left unmatched. Germline CDR1 and CDR2: SNHLY and FYNNEI. The CDR3 nucleotides are TGTGCCAGCAGTGAAGCCGGGACAGGGTTCACCGGGGAGCTGTTTTTT. Amino acids: CASSEAGTGFTGELFF.

The chain recombines TRBV2 with TRBJ2-1; 8 bases line up with TRBD1. J was trimmed by 15 bases and V by 3 bases; bases with no gene match: 7. The CDR3 spans 12 residues. Looked up from germline, CDR1 is SNHLY and CDR2 is FYNNEI. The CDR3 sequence is CASSENRGSPFF. The CDR3 bases are TGTGCCAGCAGTGAGAACAGGGGGTCTCCGTTCTTC.